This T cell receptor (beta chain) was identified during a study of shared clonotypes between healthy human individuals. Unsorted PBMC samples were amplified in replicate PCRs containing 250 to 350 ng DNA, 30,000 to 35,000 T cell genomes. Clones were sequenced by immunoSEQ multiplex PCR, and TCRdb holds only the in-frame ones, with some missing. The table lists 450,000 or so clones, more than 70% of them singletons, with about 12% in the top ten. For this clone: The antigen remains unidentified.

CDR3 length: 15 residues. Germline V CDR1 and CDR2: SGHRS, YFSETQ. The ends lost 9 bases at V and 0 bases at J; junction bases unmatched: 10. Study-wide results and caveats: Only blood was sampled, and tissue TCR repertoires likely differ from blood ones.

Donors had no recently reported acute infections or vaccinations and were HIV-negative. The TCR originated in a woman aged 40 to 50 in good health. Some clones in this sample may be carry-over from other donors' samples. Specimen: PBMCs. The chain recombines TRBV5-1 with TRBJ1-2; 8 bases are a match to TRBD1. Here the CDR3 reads CATKTGASANYGYTF. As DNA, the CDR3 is TGCGCCACCAAGACAGGGGCTTCCGCTAACTATGGCTACACCTTC.